This TCR beta chain emerged from a study of naive and memory T cell subsets. Specified treatment: skin biopsy from PPD injection site in Mantoux-positive individual. A UMI-containing oligonucleotide was joined by 3' ligation to the TCR cDNA template. The SP2 primer and nested alpha and beta constant region primers amplified ligated cDNA in four rounds. Alpha and beta constant region primers primed reverse transcription for blood and skin samples. TCRdb reprocessed the UMI-ligation and nested PCR reads with MiXCR, giving one entry per CDR3 protein. Here the sample spans 40,000 or so distinct CDR3 sequences, approximately 10% being singletons. Trimming stripped 4 bases from V and 0 bases from J, with 16 bases between. Germline CDR1 reads LNHDA; CDR2 reads SQIVND (reference sequence). The CDR3 covers 17 residues.

The specimen was skin, collected from a tuberculin skin test site. This receptor was identified in an adult in good health. The chain links TRBV19 to TRBJ1-3; D is possibly TRBD1 (5 bases). CDR3 sequence (DNA): TGTGCCAGTAGTAATTTCGTAGGGGACCGCTCTGGAAACACCATATATTTT. Translated, it gives CASSNFVGDRSGNTIYF.